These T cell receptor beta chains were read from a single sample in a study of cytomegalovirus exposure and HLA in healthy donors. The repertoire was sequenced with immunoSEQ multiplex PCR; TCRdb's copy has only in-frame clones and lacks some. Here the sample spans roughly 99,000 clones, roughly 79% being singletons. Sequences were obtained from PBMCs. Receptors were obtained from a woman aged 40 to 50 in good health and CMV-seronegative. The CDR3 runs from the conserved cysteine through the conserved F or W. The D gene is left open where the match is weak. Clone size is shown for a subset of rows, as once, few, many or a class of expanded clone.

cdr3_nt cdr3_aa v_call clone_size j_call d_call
TGCGCCAGCAGCTTGCGGCCTCCGGGACAGGGGGCCGGAGAAACTGAAGCTTTCTTT CASSLRPPGQGAGETEAFF TRBV5-1 - TRBJ1-1 TRBD1
TGTGCCAGCAGCCGAGGGACAAAAAATCAGCCCCAGCATTTT CASSRGTKNQPQHF TRBV6-5 - TRBJ1-5 -
TGTGCCAGCAGCGCCCGGGGGGCGGGAGAGACCCAGTACTTC CASSARGAGETQYF TRBV11-3 - TRBJ2-5 -
TGTGCCAGTAGTATAGTCAGGGGAGCTGGGGCCAACGTCCTGACTTTC CASSIVRGAGANVLTF TRBV19 - TRBJ2-6 -
TGTGCCAGCAGGGGACAGACTAACACCGGGGAGCTGTTTTTT CASRGQTNTGELFF TRBV6-1 many TRBJ2-2 TRBD1
TGTGCCAGCAGCGTAGCCAGCCGGGACAACTACAATGAGCAGTTCTTC CASSVASRDNYNEQFF TRBV9 - TRBJ2-1 -
TGTGCCAGCAGCGCAGGGGGTCGCAATCAGCCCCAGAATTTT CASSAGGRNQPQNF TRBV6-5 - TRBJ1-5 TRBD1
TGTGCCAGCAGCTGGGGCGGGGACAATCAGCCCCAGCATTTT CASSWGGDNQPQHF TRBV5-6 few TRBJ1-5 -
TGTGCCAGCAGTGGGCCAGAGCCCCAGCATTTT CASSGPEPQHF TRBV2 - TRBJ1-5 -
TGTGCCAGTAGGGGACAGGCGAGGGGCAACTATGGCTACACCTTC CASRGQARGNYGYTF TRBV19 - TRBJ1-2 TRBD1
TGTGCCAGCAGCCAGACGGGACAGGGGTTTTTCTCACCCCTCCACTTT CASSQTGQGFFSPLHF TRBV4-2 few TRBJ1-6 TRBD1
TGTGCCAGCAGGAACCGTCAGGGGACTAATGAAAAACTGTTTTTT CASRNRQGTNEKLFF TRBV28 - TRBJ1-4 -
TGCGCCAGCATGCAGGGGACGAACACCGGGGAGCTGTTTTTT CASMQGTNTGELFF TRBV4-3 - TRBJ2-2 -
TGCGCCAGCAGCCAAGATCTGACAGGGATATACAATGAGCAGTTCTTC CASSQDLTGIYNEQFF TRBV4-3 - TRBJ2-1 TRBD1
TGTGCCAGCAGCCCCCCGTCGAGCTCCTACGAGCAGTACTTC CASSPPSSSYEQYF TRBV7-8 - TRBJ2-7 -
TGTGCCAGCTCACCAAACCTTGGACAGGGGATTTATGGCTACACCTTC CASSPNLGQGIYGYTF TRBV18 - TRBJ1-2 TRBD1
TGTGCCAGCAGAGCGGACGGTAGCAATCAGCCCCAGCATTTT CASRADGSNQPQHF TRBV6-5 few TRBJ1-5 -
TGCGCCAGCAGCTTGGACACAGGGATCAACTATGGCTACACCTTC CASSLDTGINYGYTF TRBV5-1 - TRBJ1-2 -
TGTGCCAGCAGCCCGGACAGGCCAAGCAATCAGCCCCAGCATTTT CASSPDRPSNQPQHF TRBV6-5 - TRBJ1-5 TRBD1
TGTGCCATAGGGGATATCGACACTGAAGCTTTCTTT CAIGDIDTEAFF TRBV10-3 - TRBJ1-1 -
TGTGCCAGCAGTCAAGACAGGGGGTATGGCTACACCTTC CASSQDRGYGYTF TRBV6-6 - TRBJ1-2 TRBD1
TGTGCCAGTAGTACGACAGGGGCGATTCCCTACGAGCAGTACTTC CASSTTGAIPYEQYF TRBV19 - TRBJ2-7 TRBD1
TGTGCCAGCAGCTTAGACGGGGGGCCGAATACGCAGTATTTT CASSLDGGPNTQYF TRBV7-9 - TRBJ2-3 -
TGTGCCTGCAGGCTCCTAAATTCACCCCTCCACTTT CACRLLNSPLHF TRBV7-2 - TRBJ1-6 -
TGTGCCTGGAGGTGGGCCCTTTCACCCCTCCACTTT CAWRWALSPLHF TRBV30 few TRBJ1-6 -
TGTGCCAGCAGTCCTTCGGGACAGCCGGCCGCCCAGCATTTT CASSPSGQPAAQHF TRBV6-6 - TRBJ1-5 TRBD1